Sequencing of this T cell receptor (beta chain) was carried out in a study of T cell responses to AZD1222 COVID-19 vaccine. TCRdb's table, derived via immunoSEQ multiplex PCR, lists solely in-frame clones and lacks some. This table has 95,000 to 100,000 clones, around 83% appearing once. The CDR3 sequence is 12 residues long. Between the trimmed V and J ends, which lost 2 bases and 2 bases, there was a span of 1 base. Germline V lookup: CDR1 SGHNT, CDR2 YYREEE (reference sequence). V usage is TRBV5-4 and J usage is TRBJ2-2, with no clear D. Specimen: peripheral blood, collected on day 0 of AZD1222 vaccination. The receptor was derived from an adult in good health. The CDR3 is CASSFNTGELFF. In DNA, the CDR3 is TGTGCCAGCAGCTTTAACACCGGGGAGCTGTTTTTT.